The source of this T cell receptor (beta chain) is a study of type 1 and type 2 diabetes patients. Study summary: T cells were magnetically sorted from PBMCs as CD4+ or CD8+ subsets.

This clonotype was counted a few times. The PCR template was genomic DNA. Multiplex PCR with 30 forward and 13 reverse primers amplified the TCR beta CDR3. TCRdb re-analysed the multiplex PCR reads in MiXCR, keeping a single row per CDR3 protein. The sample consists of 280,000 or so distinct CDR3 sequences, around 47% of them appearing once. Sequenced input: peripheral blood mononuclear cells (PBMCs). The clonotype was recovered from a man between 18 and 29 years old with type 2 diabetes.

CDR3 sequence reads: CASSPEGTTNEKLFF. The CDR3 DNA is TGTGCCAGCAGCCCAGAGGGTACAACTAATGAAAAACTGTTTTTT. The V and J genes are TRBV7-2 and TRBJ1-4, with D hard to call. Germline V gene lookup returns CDR1 SGHTA and CDR2 FQGNSA. The CDR3 consists of 15 residues. The ends were cut back, 5 bases at V and 0 bases at J, with 10 bases in the middle.